The entry below gives a single T cell receptor (beta chain) sequence along with its context. The data belong to a study of control samples from healthy donors and cancer patients. J was trimmed by 8 bases and V by 0 bases; bases with no gene match: 9. Per the germline V gene, CDR1 is KGHSH and CDR2 is LQKENI. The CDR3 has 16 amino acids. Here immunoSEQ multiplex PCR was the method, and the copy in TCRdb shows in-frame clones only, minus some. In the table there are 130,000 or so clones, around 94% of which are singletons. Sample: PBMCs. This chain joins TRBV18 and TRBJ2-1, with TRBD1 matching over 8 bases. The clonotype was recovered from a man in his sixties with colorectal cancer. For the CDR3, the DNA is TGTGCCAGCTCACCACCCCTCCCCGACAGGGGCGATGAGCAGTTCTTC. Translating it yields CASSPPLPDRGDEQFF. The full variable domain, with the rest looked up from reference TRBV18 and TRBJ2-1, is NAGVMQNPRHLVRRRGQEARLRCSPMKGHSHVYWYRQLPEEGLKFMVYLQKENIIDESGMPKERFSAEFPKEGPSILRIQQVVRGDSAAYFCASSPPLPDRGDEQFFGPGTRLTVL.